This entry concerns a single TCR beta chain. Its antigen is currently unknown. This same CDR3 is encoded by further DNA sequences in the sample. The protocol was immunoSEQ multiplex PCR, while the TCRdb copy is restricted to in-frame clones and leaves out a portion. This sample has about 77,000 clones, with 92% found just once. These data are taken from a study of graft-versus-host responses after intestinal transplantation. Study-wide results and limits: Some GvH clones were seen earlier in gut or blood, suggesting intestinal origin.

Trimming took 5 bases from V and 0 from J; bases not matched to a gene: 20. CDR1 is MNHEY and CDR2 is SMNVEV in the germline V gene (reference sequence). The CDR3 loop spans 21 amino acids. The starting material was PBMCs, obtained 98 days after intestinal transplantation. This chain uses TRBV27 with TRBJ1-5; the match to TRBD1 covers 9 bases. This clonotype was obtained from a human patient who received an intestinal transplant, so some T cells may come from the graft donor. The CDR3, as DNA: TGTGCCAGCAGTGGCCGTAAGGGGGATCCGGGACAGGGTTATAGCAATCAGCCCCAGCATTTT. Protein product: CASSGRKGDPGQGYSNQPQHF.